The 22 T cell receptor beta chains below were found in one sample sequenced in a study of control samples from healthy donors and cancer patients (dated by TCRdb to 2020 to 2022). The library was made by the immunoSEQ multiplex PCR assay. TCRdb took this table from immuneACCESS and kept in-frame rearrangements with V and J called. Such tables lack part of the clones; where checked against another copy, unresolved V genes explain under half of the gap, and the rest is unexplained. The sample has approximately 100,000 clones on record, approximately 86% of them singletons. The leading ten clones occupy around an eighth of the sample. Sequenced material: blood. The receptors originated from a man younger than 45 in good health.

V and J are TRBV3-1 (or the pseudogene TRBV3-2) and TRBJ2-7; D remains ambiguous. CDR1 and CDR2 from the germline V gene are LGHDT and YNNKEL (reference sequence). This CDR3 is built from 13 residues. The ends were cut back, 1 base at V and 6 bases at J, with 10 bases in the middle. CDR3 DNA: TGTGCCAGCAGCCAAGGGGTACTGGGCGAGCAGTACTTC. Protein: CASSQGVLGEQYF.

CDR3 DNA sequence: TGTGCCAGCAGCCGGACTAGCGGGAGTTTGCCAGATACGCAGTATTTT. Translating gives CASSRTSGSLPDTQYF. This rearrangement joins TRBV7-3 to TRBJ2-3, with 13 bases matching TRBD2. The length of the CDR3 is 16 residues. Trimming removed 5 bases from V and 4 bases from J; junction bases left unmatched: 6. Germline CDR1 is SGHTA and CDR2 is FQGTGA.

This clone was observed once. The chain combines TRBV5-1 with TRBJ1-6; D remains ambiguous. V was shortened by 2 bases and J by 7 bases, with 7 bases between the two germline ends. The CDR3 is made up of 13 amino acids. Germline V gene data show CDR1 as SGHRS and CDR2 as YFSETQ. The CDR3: CASSLQQNSPLHF. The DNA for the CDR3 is TGCGCCAGCAGCTTACAACAGAATTCACCCCTCCACTTT.

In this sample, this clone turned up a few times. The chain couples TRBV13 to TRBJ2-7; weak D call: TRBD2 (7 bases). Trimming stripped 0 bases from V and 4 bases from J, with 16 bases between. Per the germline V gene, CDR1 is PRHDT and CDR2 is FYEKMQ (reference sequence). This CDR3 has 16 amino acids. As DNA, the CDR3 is TGTGCCAGCAGCTTAGGCCGGGGGGCAGGTGGATACGAGCAGTACTTC. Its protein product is CASSLGRGAGGYEQYF.

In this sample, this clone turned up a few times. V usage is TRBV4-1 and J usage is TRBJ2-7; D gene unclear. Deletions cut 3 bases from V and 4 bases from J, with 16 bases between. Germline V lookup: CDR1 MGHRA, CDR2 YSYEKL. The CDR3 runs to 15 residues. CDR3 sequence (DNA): TGCGCCAGCAGCCAGGGGTCGCAGTTCGGGTACGAGCAGTACTTC. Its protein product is CASSQGSQFGYEQYF.

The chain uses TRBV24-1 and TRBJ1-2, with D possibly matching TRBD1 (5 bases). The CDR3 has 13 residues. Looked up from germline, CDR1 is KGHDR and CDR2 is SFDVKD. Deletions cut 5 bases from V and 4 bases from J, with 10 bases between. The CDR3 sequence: CATSAGGSYGYTF. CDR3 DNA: TGTGCCACCAGTGCCGGGGGTAGCTATGGCTACACCTTC.

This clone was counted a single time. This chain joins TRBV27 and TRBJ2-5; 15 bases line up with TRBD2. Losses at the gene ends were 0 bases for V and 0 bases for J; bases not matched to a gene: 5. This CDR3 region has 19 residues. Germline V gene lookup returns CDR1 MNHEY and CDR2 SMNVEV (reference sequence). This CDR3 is CASSLSGLAGGLNQETQYF. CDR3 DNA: TGTGCCAGCAGTTTATCGGGACTAGCGGGAGGTCTTAACCAAGAGACCCAGTACTTC.

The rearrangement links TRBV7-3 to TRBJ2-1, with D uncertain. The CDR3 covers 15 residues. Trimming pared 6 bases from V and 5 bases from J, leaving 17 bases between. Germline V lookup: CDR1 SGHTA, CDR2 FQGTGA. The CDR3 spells CASSSLAGLNNEQFF. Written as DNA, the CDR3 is TGTGCCAGCAGTTCTCTCGCTGGTTTAAACAATGAGCAGTTCTTC.

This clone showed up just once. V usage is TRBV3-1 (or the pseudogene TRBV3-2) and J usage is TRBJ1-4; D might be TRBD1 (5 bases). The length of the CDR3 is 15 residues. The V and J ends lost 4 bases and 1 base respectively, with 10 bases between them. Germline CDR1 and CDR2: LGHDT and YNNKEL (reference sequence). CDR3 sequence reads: CASSPGGGTNEKLFF. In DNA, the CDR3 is TGTGCCAGCAGCCCGGGTGGGGGAACTAATGAAAAACTGTTTTTT.

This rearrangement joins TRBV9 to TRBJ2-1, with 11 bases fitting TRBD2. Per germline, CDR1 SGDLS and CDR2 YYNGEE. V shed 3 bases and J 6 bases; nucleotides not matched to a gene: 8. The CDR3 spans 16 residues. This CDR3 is CASSAQLSGRANEQFF. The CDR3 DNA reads TGTGCCAGCAGCGCCCAGCTTAGCGGGAGGGCCAATGAGCAGTTCTTC.

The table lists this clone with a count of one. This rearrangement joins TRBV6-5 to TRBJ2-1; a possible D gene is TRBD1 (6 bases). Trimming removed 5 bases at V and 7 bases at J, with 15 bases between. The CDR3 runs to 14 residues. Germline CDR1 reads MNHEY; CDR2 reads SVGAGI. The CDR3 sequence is CASSHIGTSNEQFF. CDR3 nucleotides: TGTGCCAGCAGTCATATAGGGACATCTAATGAGCAGTTCTTC.

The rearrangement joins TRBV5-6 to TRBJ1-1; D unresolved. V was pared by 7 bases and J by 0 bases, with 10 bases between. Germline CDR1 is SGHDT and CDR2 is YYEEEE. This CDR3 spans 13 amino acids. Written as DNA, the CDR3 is TGTGCCAGCGCCCCAAAGATGAACACTGAAGCTTTCTTT. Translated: CASAPKMNTEAFF.

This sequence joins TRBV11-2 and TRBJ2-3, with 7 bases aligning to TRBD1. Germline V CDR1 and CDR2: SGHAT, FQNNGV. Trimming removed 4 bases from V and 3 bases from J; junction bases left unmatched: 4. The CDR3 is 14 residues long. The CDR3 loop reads CASSSETGTDTQYF. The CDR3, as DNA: TGTGCCAGCAGCTCCGAGACAGGGACAGATACGCAGTATTTT.

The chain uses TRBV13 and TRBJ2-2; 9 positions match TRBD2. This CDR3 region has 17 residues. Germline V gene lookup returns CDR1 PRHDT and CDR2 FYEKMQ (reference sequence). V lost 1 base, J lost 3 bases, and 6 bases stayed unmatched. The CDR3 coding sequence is TGTGCCAGCAGCTTAGCAGTTGCGGGAGGGTACACCGGGGAGCTGTTTTTT. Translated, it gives CASSLAVAGGYTGELFF.

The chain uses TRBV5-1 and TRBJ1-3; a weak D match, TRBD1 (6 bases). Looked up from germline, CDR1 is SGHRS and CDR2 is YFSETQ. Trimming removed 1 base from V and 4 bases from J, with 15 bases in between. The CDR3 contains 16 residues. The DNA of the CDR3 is TGCGCCAGCAGCTTGAGGGGGAGCCAAAGGGGAAACACCATATATTTT. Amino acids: CASSLRGSQRGNTIYF.

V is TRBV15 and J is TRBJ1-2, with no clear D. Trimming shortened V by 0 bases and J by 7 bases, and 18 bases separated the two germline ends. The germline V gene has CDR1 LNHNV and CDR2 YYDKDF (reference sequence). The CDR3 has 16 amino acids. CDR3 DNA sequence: TGTGCCACCAGCAGAGATAGGATAGCCGGTTCCGGTGGCTACACCTTC. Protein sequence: CATSRDRIAGSGGYTF.

CDR3 DNA: TGTGCCAGCAGCTTCATCCGGGACAGCAGAGGTTGGGAGCAGTACTTC. It is translated as CASSFIRDSRGWEQYF. V is TRBV5-5 and J is TRBJ2-7, with TRBD1 matching 7 bases. Germline CDR1 is SGHKS and CDR2 is YYEKEE (reference sequence). This CDR3 has 16 residues. With 2 bases clipped from V and 7 bases from J, the junction kept 15 bases outside the gene matches.

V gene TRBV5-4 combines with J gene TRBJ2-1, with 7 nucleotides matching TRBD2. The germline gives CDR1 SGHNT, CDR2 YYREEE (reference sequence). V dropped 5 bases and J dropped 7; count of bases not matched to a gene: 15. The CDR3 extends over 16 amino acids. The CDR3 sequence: CASRDSGMTLRNEQFF. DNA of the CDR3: TGTGCCAGCAGAGACAGCGGGATGACGTTAAGGAATGAGCAGTTCTTC.

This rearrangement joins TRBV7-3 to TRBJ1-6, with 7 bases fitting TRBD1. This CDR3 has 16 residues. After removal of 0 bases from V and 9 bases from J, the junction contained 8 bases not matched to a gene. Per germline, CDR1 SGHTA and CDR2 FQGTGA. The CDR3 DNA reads TGTGCCAGCAGCTTAACGAGTCCAGGGGGTGGTTCACCCCTCCACTTT. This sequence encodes CASSLTSPGGGSPLHF.

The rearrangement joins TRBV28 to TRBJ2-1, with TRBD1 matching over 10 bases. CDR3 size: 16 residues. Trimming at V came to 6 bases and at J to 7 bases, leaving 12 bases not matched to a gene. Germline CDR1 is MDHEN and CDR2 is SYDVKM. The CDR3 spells CASSTPGDRGLNEQFF. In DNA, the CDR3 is TGTGCCAGCAGCACTCCGGGAGACAGGGGGCTGAATGAGCAGTTCTTC.

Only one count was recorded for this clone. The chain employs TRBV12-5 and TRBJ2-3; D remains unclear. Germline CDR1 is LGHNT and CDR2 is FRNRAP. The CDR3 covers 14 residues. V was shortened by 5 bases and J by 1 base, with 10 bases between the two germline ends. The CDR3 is CASGQLGGTDTQYF. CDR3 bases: TGTGCTAGTGGTCAGCTTGGGGGCACAGATACGCAGTATTTT.

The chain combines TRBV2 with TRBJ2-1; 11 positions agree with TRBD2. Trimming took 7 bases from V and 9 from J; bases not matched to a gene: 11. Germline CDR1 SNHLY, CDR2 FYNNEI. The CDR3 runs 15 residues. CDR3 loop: CASNGELAGVPEQFF. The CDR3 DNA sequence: TGTGCCAGCAATGGGGAACTAGCGGGAGTCCCTGAGCAGTTCTTC.